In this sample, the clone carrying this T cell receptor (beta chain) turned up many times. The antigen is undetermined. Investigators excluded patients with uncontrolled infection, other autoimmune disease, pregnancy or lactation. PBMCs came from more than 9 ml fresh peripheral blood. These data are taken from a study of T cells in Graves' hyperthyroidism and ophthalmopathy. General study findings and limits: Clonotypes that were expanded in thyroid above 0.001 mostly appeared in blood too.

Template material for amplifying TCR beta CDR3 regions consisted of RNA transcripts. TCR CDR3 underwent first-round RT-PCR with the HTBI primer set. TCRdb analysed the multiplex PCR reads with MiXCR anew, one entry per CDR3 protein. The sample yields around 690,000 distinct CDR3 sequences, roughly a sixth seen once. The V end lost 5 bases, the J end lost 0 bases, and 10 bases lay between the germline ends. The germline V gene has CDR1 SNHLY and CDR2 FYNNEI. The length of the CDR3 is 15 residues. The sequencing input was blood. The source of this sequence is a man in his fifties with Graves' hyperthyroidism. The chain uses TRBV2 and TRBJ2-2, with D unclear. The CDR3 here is CASSLDTTNTGELFF. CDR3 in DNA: TGTGCCAGCAGTCTAGACACTACGAACACCGGGGAGCTGTTTTTT.